The next 23 T cell receptor beta chains were all read from a single sample in a study of blood T cell repertoires in COVID-19. Libraries were prepared by immunoSEQ multiplex PCR; TCRdb keeps only in-frame clonotypes and omits some of them. The sample gives approximately 35,000 clones, 70% to 85% of which show up once; 13% is in the top ten. The sample consisted of peripheral blood. Every receptor here comes from a human donor in a cohort sampled during active COVID-19.

The chain uses TRBV27 and TRBJ2-3, with D perhaps matching TRBD2 (6 bases). CDR3 size: 14 residues. The V end was cut by 8 bases, the J end by 3 bases, with 15 bases between. Germline V gene lookup returns CDR1 MNHEY and CDR2 SMNVEV (reference sequence). DNA of the CDR3: TGTGCCAGCGGGGCCGGGCTAGCGACAGATACGCAGTATTTT. As protein: CASGAGLATDTQYF.

This sequence joins TRBV11-1 and TRBJ2-5; tentatively, D is TRBD1 (6 bases). Germline V gene data show CDR1 as SGHAT and CDR2 as FQDESV (reference sequence). Trimming took off 4 bases at V and 2 bases at J, with 11 bases between the two ends. The CDR3 is made up of 14 amino acids. CDR3 DNA sequence: TGTGCCAGCAGCTCTCGGGACACACAAGAGACCCAGTACTTC. This codes for CASSSRDTQETQYF.

This clone was counted only a few times. The chain has TRBV7-8 and TRBJ1-5, with 7 positions matching TRBD1. The CDR3 contains 15 residues. V lost 5 bases to trimming and J lost 9 bases; unmatched junction nucleotides: 13. Germline V gene sequence: CDR1 SGHVS, CDR2 FQNEAQ. DNA for the CDR3: TGTGCCAGCAGCCGAGACAGGGCGCCGGGGCGGCCCCAGCATTTT. Its translation is CASSRDRAPGRPQHF.

The genes are TRBV4-1 and TRBJ1-5; a possible D gene is TRBD1 (5 bases). The germline gives CDR1 MGHRA, CDR2 YSYEKL. V was cut by 0 bases and J by 2 bases, with 11 bases left in between. The CDR3 spans 16 residues. In DNA form, the CDR3 reads TGCGCCAGCAGCCAAGAGGGGGGAAGGGGCAATCAGCCCCAGCATTTT. Encoded protein: CASSQEGGRGNQPQHF.

The chain combines TRBV7-2 with TRBJ2-7; 7 bases map to TRBD2. The CDR3 is 15 residues long. Losses at the gene ends were 4 bases for V and 3 bases for J; bases not matched to a gene: 9. Per the germline V gene, CDR1 is SGHTA and CDR2 is FQGNSA. CDR3 sequence reads: CASSSPASGHYEQYF. In nucleotides, the CDR3 is TGTGCCAGCAGCTCTCCGGCTAGCGGACACTACGAGCAGTACTTC.

The V gene is TRBV12-3 or TRBV12-4, the J gene TRBJ1-4; TRBD1 agrees at 7 bases. The trim removed 5 bases at V and 8 bases at J, leaving 5 bases unmatched. The CDR3 totals 13 residues. CDR3 sequence: CASSAGQWEKLFF. Written as DNA, the CDR3 is TGTGCCAGCAGTGCGGGACAGTGGGAAAAACTGTTTTTT.

In its sample, this clone was seen a few times. The CDR3 sequence: CAIRSQTGGGRTEAFF. The CDR3 DNA reads as TGTGCCATCAGATCACAGACAGGGGGCGGACGGACTGAAGCTTTCTTT. The genes are TRBV10-3 and TRBJ1-1, with 10 bases lining up with TRBD1. The length of the CDR3 is 16 residues. Germline lookup yields CDR1 ENHRY and CDR2 SYGVKD. V was clipped by 6 bases and J by 5 bases; unmatched bases: 12.

The gene calls are TRBV11-2 and TRBJ2-1; 11 bases are a match to TRBD2. Per the germline V gene, CDR1 is SGHAT and CDR2 is FQNNGV. Trimming cost V 0 bases and J 6 bases; bases outside gene matches: 7. There are 17 residues in the CDR3. This chain's CDR3 is CASSLDGGTSGSNEQFF. For the CDR3, the DNA is TGTGCCAGCAGCTTAGATGGGGGGACTAGCGGCTCCAATGAGCAGTTCTTC.

The rearrangement uses TRBV7-2 and TRBJ1-2; D is possibly TRBD1 (6 bases). Trimming removed 5 bases at V and 3 bases at J, with 13 bases between. The CDR3 covers 14 residues. Germline CDR1 and CDR2: SGHTA and FQGNSA. The CDR3 DNA reads TGTGCCAGCAGCCCACAGGGCTCCGACTATGGCTACACCTTC. It yields the protein CASSPQGSDYGYTF.

This sequence joins TRBV10-3 and TRBJ2-6; TRBD1 matches at 9 bases. The ends lost 0 bases at V and 4 bases at J; junction bases unmatched: 10. Germline V gives CDR1 ENHRY, CDR2 SYGVKD. The CDR3 is made up of 19 amino acids. CDR3 nucleotides: TGTGCCATCAGTGAGTCGATGACAGGGGGACTGGGAGGGGCCAACGTCCTGACTTTC. Translating gives CAISESMTGGLGGANVLTF.

The chain couples TRBV7-2 to TRBJ2-2; D is undetermined. CDR1 is SGHTA, CDR2 FQGNSA, per germline. V lost 2 bases and J lost 6, with 7 bases in between. This CDR3 has 13 amino acids. This CDR3 is CASSLYMSGELFF. CDR3 DNA sequence: TGTGCCAGCAGCTTATATATGTCCGGGGAGCTGTTTTTT.

The CDR3 DNA reads TGTGCCGTCTCAGACAGGTTTGGAGAAAAACTGTTTTTT. It specifies CAVSDRFGEKLFF. The chain carries TRBV10-3 and TRBJ1-4, with TRBD1 as a possible D gene (6 bases). Germline loops: CDR1 ENHRY, CDR2 SYGVKD. The CDR3 contains 13 residues. Deletions cut 11 bases from V and 8 bases from J, with 18 bases between.

The chain carries TRBV3-1 (or the pseudogene TRBV3-2) and TRBJ1-4, with TRBD1 matching 9 bases. There are 16 residues in the CDR3. The V and J ends lost 2 bases and 8 bases, in that order; junction bases with no gene match: 9. The germline CDR1 and CDR2 sequences are LGHDT and YNNKEL (reference sequence). CDR3 nucleotide sequence: TGTGCCAGCAGCCAACCGAACAGGGGGCGAGGGGAAAAACTGTTTTTT. Translating it yields CASSQPNRGRGEKLFF.

This sequence joins TRBV24-1 and TRBJ1-1; D is perhaps TRBD1 (6 bases). Trimming removed 2 bases from V and 7 bases from J, with 10 bases in between. The CDR3 length is 13 residues. Germline V gene lookup returns CDR1 KGHDR and CDR2 SFDVKD. The CDR3 loop reads CATSDSRTVEAFF. The CDR3 DNA follows: TGTGCCACCAGTGATTCGCGGACAGTTGAAGCTTTCTTT.

The chain is built from TRBV19 and TRBJ1-3; 8 nucleotides align to TRBD1. Trimming cost V 3 bases and J 1 base; bases outside gene matches: 2. Germline CDR1 and CDR2: LNHDA and SQIVND (reference sequence). The CDR3 contains 15 residues. CDR3 in DNA: TGTGCCAGTAGTATCCGGGACAGGTCTGGAAACACCATATATTTT. It specifies CASSIRDRSGNTIYF.

This clone was counted a single time. The chain employs TRBV6-6 and TRBJ2-7, with D possibly matching TRBD2 (5 bases). The length of the CDR3 is 13 residues. Trimming stripped 5 bases from V and 2 bases from J, with 10 bases between. Germline assignment: CDR1 MNHNY and CDR2 SVGAGI (reference sequence). CDR3 bases: TGTGCCAGCAGTATAGACGGGACCTACGAGCAGTACTTC. Encoded protein: CASSIDGTYEQYF.

The chain employs TRBV2 and TRBJ2-2, with unresolved D. The CDR3 has 14 amino acids. Trimming shortened V by 7 bases and J by 0 bases, and 9 bases separated the two germline ends. Germline V gene sequence: CDR1 SNHLY, CDR2 FYNNEI. In nucleotides, the CDR3 is TGTGCCAGCAATGGCAATTCGAACACCGGGGAGCTGTTTTTT. Its protein is CASNGNSNTGELFF.

This clone was seen a single time. The rearrangement joins TRBV5-5 to TRBJ2-3; D is uncertain. Germline CDR1 SGHKS, CDR2 YYEKEE (reference sequence). V dropped 0 bases and J dropped 2 bases, with 10 bases sitting between them. There are 15 residues in the CDR3. The CDR3, as DNA: TGTGCCAGCAGCTTGGTCCGGTTTCACACAGATACGCAGTATTTT. This translates into CASSLVRFHTDTQYF.

The chain employs TRBV7-9 and TRBJ2-1; 9 bases map to TRBD1. The V segment lost 6 bases and the J segment 11 bases; nucleotides outside the gene matches: 20. CDR3 size: 17 residues. Germline V gene lookup returns CDR1 SEHNR and CDR2 FQNEAQ (reference sequence). CDR3 coding DNA: TGTGCCAGCAGTGAAAATCCGGGACAGGGAAAAAGTGGGAAGCAGTTCTTC. It encodes CASSENPGQGKSGKQFF.

The CDR3 DNA reads TGTGCCAGCAGTGAAGCGTTCGGGAGCTCCTACGAGCAGTACTTC. This gives the protein CASSEAFGSSYEQYF. This rearrangement joins TRBV6-1 to TRBJ2-7; D is possibly TRBD2 (6 bases). The CDR3 contains 15 residues. Germline CDR1 is MNHNS and CDR2 is SASEGT. V was trimmed by 0 bases and J by 0 bases, leaving 9 bases between them.

The CDR3 protein is CASSMGVAGTDTQYF. For the CDR3, the DNA is TGTGCCAGTAGTATGGGGGTAGCGGGGACAGATACGCAGTATTTT. The chain carries TRBV19 and TRBJ2-3, with 8 bases matching TRBD2. The V gene end was trimmed by 3 bases and the J gene end by 3 bases; junction bases not matched to a gene: 5. Germline CDR1 and CDR2: LNHDA and SQIVND (reference sequence). This CDR3 contains 15 residues.

The chain links TRBV21-1 to TRBJ1-6; the D segment call TRBD1 is taken from the table without a DNA check. TRBV21-1 corresponds to a pseudogene. CDR3 length: 19 residues. This chain's CDR3 is CASSKPPLQGLSYNSPLHF. In DNA form, the CDR3 reads TGTGCCAGCAGCAAGCCGCCTTTACAGGGGCTGTCATATAATTCACCCCTCCACTTT.

The chain joins TRBV11-2 to TRBJ1-1; D may be TRBD1 (5 bases). The V end was cut by 0 bases, the J end by 7 bases, with 9 bases between. The CDR3 extends over 13 amino acids. Germline V lookup: CDR1 SGHAT, CDR2 FQNNGV. The CDR3 nucleotides read TGTGCCAGCAGCTTAGATGGAAGGGGTGAAGCTTTCTTT. It is translated as CASSLDGRGEAFF.